This TCR beta chain was sequenced in a study of T cells in Graves' hyperthyroidism and ophthalmopathy. Across the study: It was at initial diagnosis, before any treatment, that peripheral blood was collected. Findings and limits, study-wide: Blood shared most expanded thyroid clonotypes above 0.001.

V was clipped by 5 bases and J by 8 bases; unmatched bases: 7. Germline-derived CDR1 and CDR2 are SGHTA and FQGNSA. There are 14 residues in the CDR3. Regions amplified from RNA transcripts were the TCR beta CDR3 regions. A set of HTBI primers served as the primers for a first-round RT-PCR of the TCR CDR3. TCRdb reprocessed the multiplex PCR reads with MiXCR, giving one entry per CDR3 protein. The data hold around 55,000 distinct CDR3 sequences, with 48% observed a single time. Concerning this clonotype: Its specificity is not known.

The V and J genes are TRBV7-2 and TRBJ2-1; 9 positions agree with TRBD1. This sequence originates from a woman between 50 and 59 years old with Graves' ophthalmopathy. The source material was blood. The DNA of the CDR3 is TGTGCCAGCAGCGTAAAGGGACAGGGCGATGAGCAGTTCTTC. Protein: CASSVKGQGDEQFF. Variable domain in full (rest from reference TRBV7-2 and TRBJ2-1): GAGVSQSPSNKVTEKGKDVELRCDPISGHTALYWYRQSLGQGLEFLIYFQGNSAPDKSGLPSDRFSAERTGGSVSTLTIQRTQQEDSAVYLCASSVKGQGDEQFFGPGTRLTVL.